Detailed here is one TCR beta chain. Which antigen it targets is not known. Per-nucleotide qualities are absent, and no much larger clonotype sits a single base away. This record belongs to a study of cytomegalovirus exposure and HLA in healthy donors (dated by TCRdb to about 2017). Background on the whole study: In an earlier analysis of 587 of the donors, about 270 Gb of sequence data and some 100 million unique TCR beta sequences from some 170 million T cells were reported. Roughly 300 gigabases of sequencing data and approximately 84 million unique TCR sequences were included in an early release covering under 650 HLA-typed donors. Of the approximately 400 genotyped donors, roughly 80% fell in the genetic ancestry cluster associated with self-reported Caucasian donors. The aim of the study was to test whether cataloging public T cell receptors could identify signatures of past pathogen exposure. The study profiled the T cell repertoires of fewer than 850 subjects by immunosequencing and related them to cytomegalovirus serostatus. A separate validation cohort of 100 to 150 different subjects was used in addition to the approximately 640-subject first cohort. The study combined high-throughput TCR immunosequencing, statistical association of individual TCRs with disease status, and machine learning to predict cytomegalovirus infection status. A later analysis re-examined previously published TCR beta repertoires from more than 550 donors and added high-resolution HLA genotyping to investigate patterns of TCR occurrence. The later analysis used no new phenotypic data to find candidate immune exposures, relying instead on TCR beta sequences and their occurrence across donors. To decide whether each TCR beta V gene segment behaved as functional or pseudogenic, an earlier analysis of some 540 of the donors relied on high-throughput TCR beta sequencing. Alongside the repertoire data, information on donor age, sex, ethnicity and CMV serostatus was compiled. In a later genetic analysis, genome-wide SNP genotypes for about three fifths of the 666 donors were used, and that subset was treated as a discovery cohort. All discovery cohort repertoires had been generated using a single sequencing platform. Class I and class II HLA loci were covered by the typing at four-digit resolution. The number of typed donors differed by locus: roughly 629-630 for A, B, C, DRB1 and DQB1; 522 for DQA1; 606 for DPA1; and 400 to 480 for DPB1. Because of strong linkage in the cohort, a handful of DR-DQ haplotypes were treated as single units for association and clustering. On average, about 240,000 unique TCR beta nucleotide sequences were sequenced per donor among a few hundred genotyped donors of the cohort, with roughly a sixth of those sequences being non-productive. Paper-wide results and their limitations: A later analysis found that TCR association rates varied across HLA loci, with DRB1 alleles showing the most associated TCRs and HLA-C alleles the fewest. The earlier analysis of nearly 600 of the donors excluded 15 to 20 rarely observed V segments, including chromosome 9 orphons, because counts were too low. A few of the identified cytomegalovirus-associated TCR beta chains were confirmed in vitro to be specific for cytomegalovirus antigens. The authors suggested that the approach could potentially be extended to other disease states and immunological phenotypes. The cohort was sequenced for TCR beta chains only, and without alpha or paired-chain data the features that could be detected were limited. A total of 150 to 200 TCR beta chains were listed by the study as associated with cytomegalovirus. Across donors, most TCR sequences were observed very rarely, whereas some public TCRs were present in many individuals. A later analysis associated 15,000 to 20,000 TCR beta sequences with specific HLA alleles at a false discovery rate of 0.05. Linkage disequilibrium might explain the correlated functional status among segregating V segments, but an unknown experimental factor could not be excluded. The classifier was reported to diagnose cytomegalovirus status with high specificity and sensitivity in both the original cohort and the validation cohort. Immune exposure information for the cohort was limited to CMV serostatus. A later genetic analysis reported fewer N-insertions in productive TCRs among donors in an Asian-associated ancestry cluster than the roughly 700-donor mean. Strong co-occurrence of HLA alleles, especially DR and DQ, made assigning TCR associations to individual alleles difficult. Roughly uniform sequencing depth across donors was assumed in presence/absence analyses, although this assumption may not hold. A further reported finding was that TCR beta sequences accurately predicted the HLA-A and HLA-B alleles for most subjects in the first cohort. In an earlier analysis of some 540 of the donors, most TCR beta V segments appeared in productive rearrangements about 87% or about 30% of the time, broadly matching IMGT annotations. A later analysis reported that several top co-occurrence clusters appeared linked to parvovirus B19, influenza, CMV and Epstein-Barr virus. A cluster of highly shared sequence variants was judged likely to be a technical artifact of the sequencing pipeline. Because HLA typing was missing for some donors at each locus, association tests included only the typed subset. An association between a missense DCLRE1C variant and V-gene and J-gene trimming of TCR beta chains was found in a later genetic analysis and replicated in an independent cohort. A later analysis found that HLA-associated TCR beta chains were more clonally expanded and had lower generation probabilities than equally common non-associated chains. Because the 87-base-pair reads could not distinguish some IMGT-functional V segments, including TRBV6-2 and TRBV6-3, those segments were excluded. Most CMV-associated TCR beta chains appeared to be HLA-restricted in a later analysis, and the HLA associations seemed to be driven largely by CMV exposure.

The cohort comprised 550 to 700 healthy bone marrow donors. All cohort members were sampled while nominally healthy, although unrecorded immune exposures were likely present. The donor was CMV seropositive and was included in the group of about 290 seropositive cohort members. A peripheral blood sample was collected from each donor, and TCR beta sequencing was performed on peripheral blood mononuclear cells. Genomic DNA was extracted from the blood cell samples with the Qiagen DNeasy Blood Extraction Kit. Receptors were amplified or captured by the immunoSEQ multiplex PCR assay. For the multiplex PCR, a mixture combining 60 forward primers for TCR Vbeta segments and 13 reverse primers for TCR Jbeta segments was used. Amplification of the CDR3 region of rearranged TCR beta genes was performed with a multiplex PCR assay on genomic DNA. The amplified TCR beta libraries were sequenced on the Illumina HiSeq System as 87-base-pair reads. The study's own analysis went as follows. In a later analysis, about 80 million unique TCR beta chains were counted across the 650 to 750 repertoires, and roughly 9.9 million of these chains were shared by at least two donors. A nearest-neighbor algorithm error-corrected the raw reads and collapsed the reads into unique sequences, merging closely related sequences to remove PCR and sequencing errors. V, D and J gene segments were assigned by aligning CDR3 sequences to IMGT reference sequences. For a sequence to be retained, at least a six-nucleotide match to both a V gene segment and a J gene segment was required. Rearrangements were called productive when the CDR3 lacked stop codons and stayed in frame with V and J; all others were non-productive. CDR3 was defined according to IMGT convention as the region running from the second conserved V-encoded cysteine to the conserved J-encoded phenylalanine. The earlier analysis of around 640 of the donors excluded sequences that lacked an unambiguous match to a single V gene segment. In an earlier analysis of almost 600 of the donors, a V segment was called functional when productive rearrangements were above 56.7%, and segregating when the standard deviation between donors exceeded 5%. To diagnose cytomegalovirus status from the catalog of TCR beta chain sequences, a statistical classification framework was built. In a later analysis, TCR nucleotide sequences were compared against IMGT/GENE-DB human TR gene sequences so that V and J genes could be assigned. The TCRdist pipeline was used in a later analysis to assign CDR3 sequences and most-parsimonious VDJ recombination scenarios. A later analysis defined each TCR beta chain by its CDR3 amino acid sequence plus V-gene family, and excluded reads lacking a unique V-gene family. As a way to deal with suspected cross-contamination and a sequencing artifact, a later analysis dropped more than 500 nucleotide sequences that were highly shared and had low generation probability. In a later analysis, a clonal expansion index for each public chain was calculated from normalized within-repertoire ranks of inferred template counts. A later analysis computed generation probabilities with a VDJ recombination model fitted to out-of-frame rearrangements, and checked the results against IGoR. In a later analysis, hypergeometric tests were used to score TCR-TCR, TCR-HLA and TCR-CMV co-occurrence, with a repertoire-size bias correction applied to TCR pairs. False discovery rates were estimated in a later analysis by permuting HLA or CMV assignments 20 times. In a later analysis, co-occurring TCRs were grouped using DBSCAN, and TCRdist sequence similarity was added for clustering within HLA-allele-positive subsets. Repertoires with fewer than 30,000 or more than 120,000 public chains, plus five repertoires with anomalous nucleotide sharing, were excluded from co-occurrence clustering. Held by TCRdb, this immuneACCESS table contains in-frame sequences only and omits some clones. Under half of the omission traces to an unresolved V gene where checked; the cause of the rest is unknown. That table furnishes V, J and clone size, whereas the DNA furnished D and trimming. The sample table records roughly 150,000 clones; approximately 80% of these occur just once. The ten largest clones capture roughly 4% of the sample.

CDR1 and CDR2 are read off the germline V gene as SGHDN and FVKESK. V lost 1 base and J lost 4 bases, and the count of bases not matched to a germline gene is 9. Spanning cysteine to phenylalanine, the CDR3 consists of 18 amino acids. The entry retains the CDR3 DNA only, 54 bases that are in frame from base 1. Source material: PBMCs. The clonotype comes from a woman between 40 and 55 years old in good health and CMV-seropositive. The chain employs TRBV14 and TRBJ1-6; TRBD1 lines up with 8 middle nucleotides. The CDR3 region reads CASSQGQFGQGYNSPLHF. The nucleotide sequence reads TGTGCCAGCAGCCAAGGACAGTTCGGACAGGGTTATAATTCACCCCTCCACTTT.